The clone carrying this TCR beta chain showed up just once. After removal of 9 bases from V and 4 bases from J, the junction contained 10 bases not matched to a gene. The germline V gene has CDR1 MNHEY and CDR2 SVGAGI. The CDR3 sequence is 14 residues long. The data stem from a study of blood T cell repertoires in COVID-19. Clones were read by immunoSEQ multiplex PCR, and TCRdb kept only the in-frame ones, dropping some. This sample has about 97,000 clones, with around four fifths found just once. The chain has TRBV6-5 and TRBJ1-2; 8 bases are shared with TRBD1. The sequencing sample was made of peripheral blood. The TCR comes from a man aged 40-49 years with active or convalescent COVID-19. DNA for the CDR3: TGTGCCAGTACTACGGGACAGGCGACCTATGGCTACACCTTC. This gives the protein CASTTGQATYGYTF.